This entry is about one T cell receptor beta chain. Its matching antigen is unknown. This entry comes from a study of T cell responses to AZD1222 COVID-19 vaccine. Study-level background: Pooling covered second doses at about 4 or about 12 weeks. Study-wide results and caveats: Repertoire sampling was restricted to post-peak T cell response timepoints. Clonal diversity was possibly underestimated, and white British individuals and females predominated among donors.

Only in-frame clones appear in the TCRdb table, and some are missing; sequencing was by immunoSEQ multiplex PCR. This sample has about 140,000 clones; roughly 92% occur once, and the top ten carry around 3.6%. The V and J ends lost 10 bases and 3 bases respectively, with 17 bases between them. The CDR3 runs to 13 residues. The material sequenced was peripheral blood, taken on day 0 of AZD1222 vaccination. The receptor's source is an adult in good health. This rearrangement joins TRBV5-3 to TRBJ2-7; D is unclear. TRBV5-3 falls under the ORF class, with uncertain function. CDR3 in amino acids: CAPEAQNLYEQYF. CDR3 coding DNA: TGTGCCCCCGAGGCTCAAAATCTCTACGAGCAGTACTTC.